This T cell receptor (beta chain) was found in a study of T cell changes during pregnancy in multiple sclerosis (dated by TCRdb to between 2019 and 2020). Context from the whole study: In women with multiple sclerosis, the researchers looked at how the T cell repertoire shifted as pregnancy progressed.

Library creation used the immunoSEQ multiplex PCR assay. TCRdb retrieved this table from immuneACCESS and kept in-frame rearrangements only. Not all clones are present; in checked studies, unresolved V genes account for under half, and no reason is known for the remainder. For this sample there are more than 4,500 clones; about four fifths appear just once. 15% of the sample lies in the top ten. A word on this clone: No cognate antigen has been identified for it. No base quality values were provided; no much bigger clone lies one nucleotide off.

Trimming removed 1 base from V and 5 bases from J; the gene matches leave 12 bases unexplained. Spanning cysteine to phenylalanine, the CDR3 consists of 18 amino acids. Left in the record is the CDR3 DNA by itself, 54 bases read in frame from the first base. CDR1 and CDR2 were assigned from the germline V gene as SGHRS and YFSETQ. The starting material was CD8+ T cells from peripheral blood mononuclear cells, obtained in the second trimester of pregnancy. The clonotype originates from a female donor in good health, enrolled as a control in a pregnancy study. The sequence is built from TRBV5-1 and TRBJ1-5; the central 10 bases match TRBD1. The CDR3 region reads CASSLPPTEDRGDQPQHF. The nucleotide sequence reads TGCGCCAGCAGCTTGCCCCCAACCGAGGACAGGGGGGATCAGCCCCAGCATTTT.